Sequencing of this TCR beta chain was carried out in a study of cytomegalovirus exposure and HLA in healthy donors. Study details: Of a few hundred genotyped donors, about 80% grouped in the Caucasian-associated ancestry cluster. Whole-study findings and limits: Indistinguishable V segments, including TRBV6-2 and TRBV6-3, were excluded.

Germline assignment: CDR1 ENHRY and CDR2 SYGVKD. This CDR3 is built from 13 residues. Deletions cut 4 bases from V and 2 bases from J, with 8 bases between. Primers included in the PCR were 60 Vbeta and 13 Jbeta primers. Sequenced by immunoSEQ multiplex PCR; TCRdb stores in-frame clones only, minus some. The data contain around 170,000 clones, 65% to 85% of them singletons. On this clone: Antigen unknown.

The TCR originated in a man aged 50-60 years in good health and CMV-seropositive. Sequencing was done on a sample of PBMCs. The V gene is TRBV10-3, the J gene TRBJ2-5; D remains unclear. CDR3 DNA sequence: TGTGCCATCAGTGGCCCTAAACAAGAGACCCAGTACTTC. Encoded protein: CAISGPKQETQYF.